The 15 T cell receptor beta chains below come from one sample, sequenced in a study of blood T cells in healthy people across ages. Together with a sample-barcoded 5' primer, a J-beta primer mix was included in a second PCR lasting about 7 to 11 cycles. TCRdb redid the calling of the 5' RACE reads with MiXCR, one entry per CDR3 protein. In the table there are 800,000 or so distinct CDR3 sequences, around 68% of which are singletons. The sequenced material came from blood. The receptors here all came from a man younger than 45 in good health.

V usage is TRBV7-2 and J usage is TRBJ2-1; 12 nucleotides agree with TRBD2. The germline CDR1 and CDR2 sequences are SGHTA and FQGNSA. J was trimmed by 6 bases and V by 5 bases; bases with no gene match: 5. The CDR3 spans 15 residues. CDR3 protein: CTSSRTSGGSNEQFF. The CDR3 nucleotides are TGTACCAGCAGCCGAACTAGCGGGGGGAGCAATGAGCAGTTCTTC.

The chain combines TRBV7-2 with TRBJ2-7; 9 bases are shared with TRBD1. This CDR3 comprises 15 residues. V shed 2 bases, J shed 1 base, and the junction held 3 bases outside the gene matches. The V gene's germline CDR1 is SGHTA and CDR2 FQGNSA. The chain's CDR3 is CASSLPGTGSYEQYF. DNA for the CDR3: TGTGCCAGCAGCTTACCCGGGACAGGGTCCTACGAGCAGTACTTC. Combining the CDR3 with reference TRBV7-2 and TRBJ2-7 gives the whole variable domain GAGVSQSPSNKVTEKGKDVELRCDPISGHTALYWYRQSLGQGLEFLIYFQGNSAPDKSGLPSDRFSAERTGGSVSTLTIQRTQQEDSAVYLCASSLPGTGSYEQYFGPGTRLTVT.

The genes are TRBV6-2 or TRBV6-3 and TRBJ1-1; D is unclear. V shed 7 bases and J shed 0 bases, with 9 bases lying between them. The CDR3 is made up of 13 amino acids. The germline gives CDR1 MNHEY, CDR2 SVGEGT. The CDR3 nucleotides read TGTGCCAGCACACTAACAGTGAACACTGAAGCTTTCTTT. This gives the protein CASTLTVNTEAFF.

The J gene is TRBJ2-1, the V gene TRBV5-1; TRBD2 might be the D (6 bases). The CDR3 has 15 residues. With 2 bases removed from V and 4 bases from J, the gap between germline ends came to 13 bases. Germline CDR1 SGHRS, CDR2 YFSETQ. The CDR3 spells CASSFVEEGYNEQFF. DNA for the CDR3: TGCGCCAGCAGCTTTGTAGAGGAGGGTTACAATGAGCAGTTCTTC.

The chain is built from TRBV7-2 and TRBJ2-7; D may correspond to TRBD1 or TRBD2 (5 bases each). Per the germline V gene, CDR1 is SGHTA and CDR2 is FQGNSA. Trimming took 3 bases from V and 7 from J, leaving 13 bases between them. The CDR3 is made up of 13 amino acids. For the CDR3, the DNA is TGTGCCAGCAGCTTTCGAGGGGATGGTGAGCAGTACTTC. The encoded protein is CASSFRGDGEQYF.

This clonotype was detected a few times. The chain employs TRBV20-1 and TRBJ2-5; 10 bases fit TRBD2. The CDR3 runs 16 residues. From germline, CDR1 is DFQATT and CDR2 SNEGSKA (reference sequence). After removal of 0 bases from V and 2 bases from J, the junction contained 6 bases not matched to a gene. The CDR3 sequence: CSARDWGLAYQETQYF. Here the CDR3 DNA reads TGCAGTGCTAGAGATTGGGGACTAGCGTATCAAGAGACCCAGTACTTC.

The chain uses TRBV24-1 and TRBJ2-1; 10 positions match TRBD1. The J segment lost 8 bases and the V segment lost 4 bases, leaving 10 bases of the junction unmatched. The length of the CDR3 is 16 residues. The germline CDR1 and CDR2 sequences are KGHDR and SFDVKD. This CDR3 reads CATSDPDRGRLDEQFF. CDR3 sequence (DNA): TGTGCCACCAGTGACCCTGACAGGGGGCGCTTGGATGAGCAGTTCTTC.

Only one count was recorded for this clonotype. This rearrangement joins TRBV5-1 to TRBJ2-5; maybe TRBD2 (5 bases). V was shortened by 4 bases and J by 7 bases, with 17 bases between the two germline ends. This CDR3 contains 14 residues. Germline lookup yields CDR1 SGHRS and CDR2 YFSETQ. The CDR3 sequence: CASSLRTGPGTQYF. The CDR3 region has the DNA TGCGCCAGCAGCCTCCGGACTGGACCAGGGACCCAGTACTTC. Full variable domain (remainder filled in from reference TRBV5-1 and TRBJ2-5): KAGVTQTPRYLIKTRGQQVTLSCSPISGHRSVSWYQQTPGQGLQFLFEYFSETQRNKGNFPGRFSGRQFSNSRSEMNVSTLELGDSALYLCASSLRTGPGTQYFGPGTRLLVL.

The chain employs TRBV6-6 and TRBJ1-1, with D uncertain. Germline lookup yields CDR1 MNHNY and CDR2 SVGAGI (reference sequence). This CDR3 has 14 residues. Trimming stripped 8 bases from V and 0 bases from J, with 13 bases between. The CDR3 sequence is CASSPGQVNTEAFF. CDR3 DNA sequence: TGTGCCAGCTCTCCCGGGCAAGTGAACACTGAAGCTTTCTTT.

The rearrangement uses TRBV15 and TRBJ2-1, with D tentatively TRBD1 (6 bases). There are 16 residues in the CDR3. Trimming pared 0 bases from V and 4 bases from J, leaving 13 bases between. CDR1 and CDR2 from the germline V gene are LNHNV and YYDKDF (reference sequence). The CDR3 DNA sequence: TGTGCCACCAGCAGAGATCCAGGCAGGGGATACAATGAGCAGTTCTTC. Translating gives CATSRDPGRGYNEQFF.

The chain links TRBV6-5 to TRBJ1-5; D is ambiguous. This CDR3 comprises 15 residues. V lost 2 bases and J lost 3, with 11 bases in between. Germline CDR1 MNHEY, CDR2 SVGAGI. The CDR3 here is CASSYRGSSNQPQHF. CDR3 nucleotide sequence: TGTGCCAGCAGTTACCGGGGTAGTTCCAATCAGCCCCAGCATTTT.

This clonotype was seen only a few times. The J gene is TRBJ2-1, the V gene TRBV29-1, with TRBD2 identical over 8 bases. Per the germline V gene, CDR1 is SQVTM and CDR2 is ANQGSEA. With 4 bases clipped from V and 9 bases from J, the junction kept 8 bases outside the gene matches. The CDR3 has 13 amino acids. CDR3 amino acids: CSVAGLAGGEQFF. CDR3 bases: TGCAGCGTTGCGGGTCTGGCGGGGGGTGAGCAGTTCTTC.

This chain links TRBV29-1 with TRBJ1-4; D gene uncertain. The CDR3 runs 14 residues. Germline loops: CDR1 SQVTM, CDR2 ANQGSEA. Trimming left V 7 bases short and J 0 bases short, with 12 bases between. The CDR3 protein is CSALDRTTNEKLFF. For the CDR3, the DNA is TGCAGCGCCCTGGACCGAACAACTAATGAAAAACTGTTTTTT.

This clonotype showed up just a few times. The chain joins TRBV12-1 to TRBJ2-7; the DNA was not used to check the table's D call, TRBD2. TRBV12-1 is designated a pseudogene. The CDR3 consists of 15 residues. CDR3 amino acids: CASSLGGTENYEQYF. In DNA, the CDR3 is TGTGCCAGCAGCTTGGGGGGGACTGAGAACTACGAGCAGTACTTC.

The chain links TRBV10-3 to TRBJ1-6; 11 positions match TRBD1. Germline assignment: CDR1 ENHRY and CDR2 SYGVKD. This CDR3 comprises 15 residues. Losses at the gene ends were 1 base for V and 7 bases for J; bases not matched to a gene: 0. The chain's CDR3 is CAISEWDRGNSPLHF. CDR3 DNA sequence: TGTGCCATCAGTGAGTGGGACAGGGGGAATTCACCCCTCCACTTT.